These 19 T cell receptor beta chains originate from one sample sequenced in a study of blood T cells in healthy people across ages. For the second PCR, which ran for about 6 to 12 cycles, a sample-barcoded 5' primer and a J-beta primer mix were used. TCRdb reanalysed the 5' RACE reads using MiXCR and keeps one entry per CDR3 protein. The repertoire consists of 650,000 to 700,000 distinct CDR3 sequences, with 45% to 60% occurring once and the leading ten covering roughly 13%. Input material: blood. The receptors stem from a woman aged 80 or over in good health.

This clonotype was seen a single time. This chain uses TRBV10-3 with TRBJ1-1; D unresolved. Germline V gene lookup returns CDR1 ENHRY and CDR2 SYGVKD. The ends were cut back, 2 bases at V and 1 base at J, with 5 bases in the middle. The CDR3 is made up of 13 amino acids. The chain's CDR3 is CAISEPTNTEAFF. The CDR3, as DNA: TGTGCCATCAGTGAGCCGACGAACACTGAAGCTTTCTTT.

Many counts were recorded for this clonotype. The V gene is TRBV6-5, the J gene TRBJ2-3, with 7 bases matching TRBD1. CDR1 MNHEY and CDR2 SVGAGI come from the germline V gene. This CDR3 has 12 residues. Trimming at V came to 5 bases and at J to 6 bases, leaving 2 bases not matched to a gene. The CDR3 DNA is TGTGCCAGCAGTCGACAGGGTGATACGCAGTATTTT. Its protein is CASSRQGDTQYF.

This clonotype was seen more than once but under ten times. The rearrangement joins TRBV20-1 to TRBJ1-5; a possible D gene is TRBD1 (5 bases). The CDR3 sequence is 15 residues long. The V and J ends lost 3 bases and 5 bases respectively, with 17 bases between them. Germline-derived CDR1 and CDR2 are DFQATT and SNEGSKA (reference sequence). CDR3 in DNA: TGCAGTGCTAGTTTAGCTGGGGCCCCACATCAGCCCCAGCATTTT. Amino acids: CSASLAGAPHQPQHF.

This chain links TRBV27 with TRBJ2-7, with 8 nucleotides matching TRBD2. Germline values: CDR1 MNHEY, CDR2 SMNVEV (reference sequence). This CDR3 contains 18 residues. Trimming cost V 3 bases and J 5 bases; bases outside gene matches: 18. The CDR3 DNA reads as TGTGCCAGCAGTTTTCAGCAAACGGGACGAGCGGGAGAAAACGAGCAGTACTTC. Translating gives CASSFQQTGRAGENEQYF.

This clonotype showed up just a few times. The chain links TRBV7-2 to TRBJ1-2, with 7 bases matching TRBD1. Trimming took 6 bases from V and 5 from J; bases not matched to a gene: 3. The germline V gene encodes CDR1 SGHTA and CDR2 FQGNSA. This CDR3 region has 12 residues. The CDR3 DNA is TGTGCCAGCAGGCGGGACAGTTATGGCTACACCTTC. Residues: CASRRDSYGYTF.

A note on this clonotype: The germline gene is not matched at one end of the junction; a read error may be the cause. In DNA form, the CDR3 reads TGTGCCAGCGGTGAAGGACTAGATGGTGAGCAGTTCTTC. It yields the protein CASGEGLDGEQFF. V is TRBV2 and J is TRBJ2-1; 7 nucleotides match TRBD2. The germline V gene has CDR1 SNHLY and CDR2 FYNNEI. CDR3 length: 13 amino acids.

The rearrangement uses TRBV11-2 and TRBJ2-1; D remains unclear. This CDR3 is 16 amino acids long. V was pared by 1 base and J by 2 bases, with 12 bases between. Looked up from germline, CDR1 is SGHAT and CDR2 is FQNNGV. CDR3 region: CASSLVAFGAYNEQFF. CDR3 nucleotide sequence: TGTGCCAGCAGCTTAGTTGCCTTTGGGGCCTACAATGAGCAGTTCTTC. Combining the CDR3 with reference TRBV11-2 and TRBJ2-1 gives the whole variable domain EAGVAQSPRYKIIEKRQSVAFWCNPISGHATLYWYQQILGQGPKLLIQFQNNGVVDDSQLPKDRFSAERLKGVDSTLKIQPAKLEDSAVYLCASSLVAFGAYNEQFFGPGTRLTVL.

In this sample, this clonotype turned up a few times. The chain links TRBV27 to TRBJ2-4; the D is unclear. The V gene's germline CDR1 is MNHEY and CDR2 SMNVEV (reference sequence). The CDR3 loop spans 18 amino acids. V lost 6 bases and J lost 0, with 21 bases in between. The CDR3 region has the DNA TGTGCCAGCAGACCGGCCCTGAGTTCGGTACTAGCCAAAAACATTCAGTACTTC. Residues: CASRPALSSVLAKNIQYF.

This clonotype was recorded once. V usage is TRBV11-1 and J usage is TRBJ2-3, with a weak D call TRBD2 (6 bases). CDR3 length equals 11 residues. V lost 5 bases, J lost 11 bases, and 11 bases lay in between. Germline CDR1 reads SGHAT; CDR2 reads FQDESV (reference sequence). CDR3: CASSTGTLQYF. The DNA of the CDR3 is TGTGCCAGCAGCACCGGGACTTTGCAGTATTTT.

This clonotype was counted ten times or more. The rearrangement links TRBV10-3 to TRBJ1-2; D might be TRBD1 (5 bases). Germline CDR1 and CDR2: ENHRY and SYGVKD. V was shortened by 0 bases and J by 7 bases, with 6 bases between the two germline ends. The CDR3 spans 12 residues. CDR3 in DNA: TGTGCCATCAGTGAGTCGGGGACTGGCTACACCTTC. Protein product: CAISESGTGYTF.

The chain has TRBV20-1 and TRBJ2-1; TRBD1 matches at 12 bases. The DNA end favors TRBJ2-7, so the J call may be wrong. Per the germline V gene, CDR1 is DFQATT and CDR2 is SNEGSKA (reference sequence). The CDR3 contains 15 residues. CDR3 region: CSAISSGTGGREQYF. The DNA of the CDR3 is TGCAGTGCCATATCATCCGGGACAGGGGGCCGAGAGCAGTACTTC.

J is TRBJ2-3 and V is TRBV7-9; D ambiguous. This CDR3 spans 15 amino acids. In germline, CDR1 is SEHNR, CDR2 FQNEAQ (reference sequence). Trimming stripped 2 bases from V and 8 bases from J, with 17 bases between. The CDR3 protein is CASSLFSLAESTQYF. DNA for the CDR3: TGTGCCAGCAGCTTATTCAGCTTAGCAGAGAGTACGCAGTATTTT.

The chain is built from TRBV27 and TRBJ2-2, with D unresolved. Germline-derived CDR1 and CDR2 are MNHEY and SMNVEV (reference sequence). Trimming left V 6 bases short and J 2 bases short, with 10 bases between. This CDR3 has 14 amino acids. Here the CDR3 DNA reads TGTGCCAGCAGAAAAGCATTAAACACCGGGGAGCTGTTTTTT. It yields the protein CASRKALNTGELFF.

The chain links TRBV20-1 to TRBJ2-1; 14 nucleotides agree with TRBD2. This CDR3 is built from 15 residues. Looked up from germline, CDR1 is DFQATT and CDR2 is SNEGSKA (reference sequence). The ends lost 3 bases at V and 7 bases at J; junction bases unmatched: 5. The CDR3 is CSASGTSGGANEQFF. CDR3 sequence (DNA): TGCAGTGCTAGTGGGACTAGCGGGGGTGCAAATGAGCAGTTCTTC.

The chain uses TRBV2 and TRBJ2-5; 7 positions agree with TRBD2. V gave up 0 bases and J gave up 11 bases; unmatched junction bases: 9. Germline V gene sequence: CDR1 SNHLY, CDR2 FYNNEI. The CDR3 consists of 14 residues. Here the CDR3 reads CASSEAAGRDEQYF. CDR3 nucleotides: TGTGCCAGCAGTGAAGCGGCGGGGAGGGATGAGCAGTACTTC.

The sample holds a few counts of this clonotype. Here the CDR3 reads CASSQDKGNQPQHF. The CDR3 DNA reads as TGTGCCAGCAGCCAAGATAAAGGGAATCAGCCCCAGCATTTT. The rearrangement joins TRBV3-1 to TRBJ1-5; D is undetermined. CDR1 and CDR2 from the germline V gene are LGHDT and YNNKEL (reference sequence). V was cut by 0 bases and J by 4 bases, with 7 bases left in between. The CDR3 runs 14 residues.

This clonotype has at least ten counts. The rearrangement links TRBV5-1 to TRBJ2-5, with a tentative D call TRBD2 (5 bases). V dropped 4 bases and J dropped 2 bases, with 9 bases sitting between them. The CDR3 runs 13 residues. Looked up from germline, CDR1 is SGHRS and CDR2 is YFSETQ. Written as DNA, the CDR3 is TGCGCCAGCAGCGGCGGGCCGCAAGAGACCCAGTACTTC. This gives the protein CASSGGPQETQYF. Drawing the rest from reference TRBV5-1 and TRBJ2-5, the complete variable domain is KAGVTQTPRYLIKTRGQQVTLSCSPISGHRSVSWYQQTPGQGLQFLFEYFSETQRNKGNFPGRFSGRQFSNSRSEMNVSTLELGDSALYLCASSGGPQETQYFGPGTRLLVL.

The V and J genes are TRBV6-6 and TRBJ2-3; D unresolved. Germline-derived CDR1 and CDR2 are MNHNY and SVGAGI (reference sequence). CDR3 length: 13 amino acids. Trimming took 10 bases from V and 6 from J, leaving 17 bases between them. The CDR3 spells CATGEAVTDTQYF. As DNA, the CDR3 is TGTGCCACTGGAGAGGCGGTCACGGATACGCAGTATTTT.

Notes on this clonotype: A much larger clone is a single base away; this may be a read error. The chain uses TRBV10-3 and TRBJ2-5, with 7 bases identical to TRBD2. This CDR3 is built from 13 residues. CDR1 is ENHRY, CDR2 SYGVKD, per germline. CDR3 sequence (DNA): TGTACCATCAGTGGGGCGGGAGTAGGAGAGCAGTACTTC. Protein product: CTISGAGVGEQYF.